What follows are 27 T cell receptor beta chains derived from one specimen sequenced in a study of blood T cells in healthy people across ages. Sample-barcoded 5' priming and a J-beta primer mix drove a second PCR of about 6 to 12 cycles. TCRdb processed the 5' RACE reads anew with MiXCR; each CDR3 protein has one entry. This table holds more than 650,000 distinct CDR3 sequences, roughly 25% found once. This sample was also put to use in a study of T cells of mothers and their children.

Material for sequencing was blood. These receptors originate from a boy younger than 18 in good health.

The chain combines TRBV7-8 with TRBJ2-5, with D possibly being TRBD1 or TRBD2 (6 bases each). The DNA matches TRBJ2-1 better at its end, which makes the J call doubtful. Germline assignment: CDR1 SGHVS and CDR2 FQNEAQ. The CDR3 spans 15 residues. CDR3 DNA sequence: TGTGCCAGCAGCTTTTGGAGGGGGAAGAACAATGAGCAGTTCTTC. Amino acid sequence: CASSFWRGKNNEQFF.

The chain links TRBV29-1 to TRBJ2-1; either TRBD1 or TRBD2 may supply D (5 bases each). V shed 1 base and J shed 5 bases, with 6 bases lying between them. The CDR3 is made up of 12 amino acids. In germline, CDR1 is SQVTM, CDR2 ANQGSEA. CDR3 DNA sequence: TGCAGCGTTGAAGGGGGGAACAATGAGCAGTTCTTC. Amino acids: CSVEGGNNEQFF.

The rearrangement joins TRBV14 to TRBJ2-5; perhaps TRBD1 as D (6 bases). The CDR3 loop spans 15 amino acids. V dropped 0 bases and J dropped 3 bases, with 11 bases sitting between them. CDR1 SGHDN and CDR2 FVKESK come from the germline V gene. Here the CDR3 DNA reads TGTGCCAGCAGCCAAGATTGGACAGTGAAAGAGACCCAGTACTTC. Translated, it gives CASSQDWTVKETQYF.

V gene TRBV5-1 combines with J gene TRBJ2-1; 11 positions agree with TRBD2. This CDR3 comprises 16 residues. Germline V gene data show CDR1 as SGHRS and CDR2 as YFSETQ. V was clipped by 4 bases and J by 4 bases; unmatched bases: 7. Here the CDR3 reads CASSPPLAGGYNEQFF. CDR3 DNA sequence: TGCGCCAGCAGCCCCCCTCTAGCGGGGGGATACAATGAGCAGTTCTTC.

The J gene is TRBJ2-5, the V gene TRBV9; TRBD1 is a possible D gene (6 bases). TRBJ2-1 matches the DNA end more closely, so the J call is doubtful. This CDR3 contains 15 residues. In germline, CDR1 is SGDLS, CDR2 YYNGEE. The CDR3 nucleotides are TGTGCCAGCAGCGGCCGAGGACAGATCTACAATGAGCAGTTCTTC. Its translation is CASSGRGQIYNEQFF.

V and J are TRBV7-3 and TRBJ2-7, with D perhaps TRBD2 (5 bases). V was cut by 1 base and J by 6 bases, with 13 bases left in between. This CDR3 region has 14 residues. CDR1 is SGHTA and CDR2 is FQGTGA in the germline V gene. As DNA, the CDR3 is TGTGCCAGCAGCTTAAATCGGAGGAAAGGCGAGCAGTACTTC. Encoded protein: CASSLNRRKGEQYF.

The rearrangement uses TRBV24-1 and TRBJ2-5; possibly TRBD1 for D (6 bases). The V gene lost 3 bases and the J gene lost 5 bases, with 15 bases spanning the gap. The CDR3 has 15 residues. The germline gives CDR1 KGHDR, CDR2 SFDVKD. The CDR3 DNA sequence: TGTGCCACCAGTGATCACCCCGACAGGTCGGAGACCCAGTACTTC. Amino acid sequence: CATSDHPDRSETQYF.

The V call is TRBV12-3 or TRBV12-4, the J call TRBJ2-1; D ambiguous. Trimming removed 5 bases from V and 3 bases from J, with 5 bases in between. The CDR3 is 12 amino acids. The CDR3 bases are TGTGCCAGCAGTGCCTTCTACAATGAGCAGTTCTTC. This sequence encodes CASSAFYNEQFF.

This clonotype came up many times. This sequence joins TRBV6-5 and TRBJ1-2; possible D gene TRBD1, 5 bases. This CDR3 region has 14 residues. CDR1 MNHEY and CDR2 SVGAGI come from the germline V gene. The germline V and J ends were trimmed by 0 bases and 0 bases, with 5 bases remaining between them. CDR3 sequence reads: CASSYSTANYGYTF. The CDR3 bases are TGTGCCAGCAGTTACTCGACAGCTAACTATGGCTACACCTTC.

The V gene is TRBV30, the J gene TRBJ2-6; D is uncertain. The V and J ends lost 5 bases and 3 bases respectively, with 5 bases between them. Germline V gene sequence: CDR1 GTSNPN, CDR2 SVGIG (reference sequence). This CDR3 comprises 12 residues. CDR3 residues: CAWAGGANVLTF. The DNA for the CDR3 is TGTGCCTGGGCCGGTGGGGCCAACGTCCTGACTTTC.

This clonotype showed up just a few times. V usage is TRBV20-1 and J usage is TRBJ2-3; 10 nucleotides agree with TRBD2. V lost 2 bases, J lost 0 bases, and 5 bases stayed unmatched. CDR1 is DFQATT, CDR2 SNEGSKA, per germline (reference sequence). CDR3 length: 16 amino acids. The CDR3 region has the DNA TGCAGTGCTAGAACTGGACTAGCGGTTAGCACAGATACGCAGTATTTT. It is translated as CSARTGLAVSTDTQYF.

This clonotype was counted only a few times. CDR3 DNA sequence: TGCGCCAGCAGCCAACCGACCCGGGGAGGTGGAAACACCATATATTTT. Translating gives CASSQPTRGGGNTIYF. The gene calls are TRBV4-1 and TRBJ1-3, with no clear D. The germline gives CDR1 MGHRA, CDR2 YSYEKL. The CDR3 is 16 residues long. V was clipped by 2 bases and J by 3 bases, with 14 bases between them.

The V call is TRBV19, the J call TRBJ2-4; 9 nucleotides line up with TRBD1. The J segment lost 1 base and the V segment lost 9 bases, leaving 19 bases of the junction unmatched. The CDR3 runs to 19 residues. Germline loops: CDR1 LNHDA, CDR2 SQIVND (reference sequence). The chain's CDR3 is CASAPAPGQGTLAKNIQYF. The CDR3 nucleotides read TGTGCCAGCGCCCCGGCTCCGGGACAGGGAACCTTGGCCAAAAACATTCAGTACTTC.

This clonotype has just a few counts. The gene calls are TRBV29-1 and TRBJ2-5; 9 nucleotides align to TRBD1. The J call may be wrong; the DNA end is better matched by TRBJ2-7. This CDR3 is 13 amino acids long. Germline V lookup: CDR1 SQVTM, CDR2 ANQGSEA. The CDR3 region has the DNA TGCAGCGTCGCATTGGGACAGGGTTACGAGCAGTACTTC. Translated: CSVALGQGYEQYF.

The rearrangement joins TRBV6-5 to TRBJ1-2; 8 bases agree with TRBD1. The CDR3 is 15 amino acids. Germline-derived CDR1 and CDR2 are MNHEY and SVGAGI. The V gene end was trimmed by 2 bases and the J gene end by 8 bases; junction bases not matched to a gene: 10. The CDR3 DNA is TGTGCCAGCAGTTACCGACAGGGGCCTCAATACGGCTACACCTTC. This sequence encodes CASSYRQGPQYGYTF.

This clonotype was counted a few times. The rearrangement joins TRBV28 to TRBJ2-5, with TRBD2 as a possible D gene (5 bases). The DNA end is more similar to TRBJ2-7, so the J call may be wrong. Per germline, CDR1 MDHEN and CDR2 SYDVKM. The length of the CDR3 is 16 residues. CDR3 in DNA: TGTGCCAGCAGTGTCATGTCGGAGGCGGATCATTACGAGCAGTACTTC. Protein: CASSVMSEADHYEQYF.

This clonotype was seen a handful of times. The chain joins TRBV5-4 to TRBJ2-5; D perhaps matches TRBD1 (6 bases). Trimming removed 4 bases at V and 5 bases at J, with 15 bases between. Germline V gene sequence: CDR1 SGHNT, CDR2 YYREEE (reference sequence). The CDR3 extends over 14 amino acids. The CDR3 nucleotides are TGTGCCAGCAGCCCCCAGGGGAGCGTGGAGACCCAGTACTTC. Translating it yields CASSPQGSVETQYF.

The gene calls are TRBV12-3 or TRBV12-4 and TRBJ1-4; 11 nucleotides align to TRBD1. The length of the CDR3 is 15 residues. Trimming at V came to 8 bases and at J to 8 bases, leaving 10 bases not matched to a gene. CDR3 nucleotide sequence: TGTGCCAGCGCCTCAGGGACAGGGGGGCTGGAAAAACTGTTTTTT. Amino acid sequence: CASASGTGGLEKLFF.

This clonotype was seen more than once but under ten times. The chain couples TRBV29-1 to TRBJ2-5; D is unclear. With the DNA end fitting TRBJ2-1 better, the J assignment may be wrong. Germline V lookup: CDR1 SQVTM, CDR2 ANQGSEA. The CDR3 totals 13 residues. In nucleotides, the CDR3 is TGCAGCGTTGAGCTCCCGTATGGGAATGAGCAGTTCTTC. Amino acid sequence: CSVELPYGNEQFF.

This clonotype was observed a handful of times. The rearrangement uses TRBV3-1 and TRBJ2-5; the D gene is possibly TRBD1 (6 bases). The V end was cut by 9 bases, the J end by 2 bases, with 19 bases between. CDR1 LGHDT and CDR2 YNNKEL come from the germline V gene (reference sequence). CDR3 length: 15 amino acids. The CDR3 DNA follows: TGTGCCAGTACCAAAGGGCCAGGGGAACAAGAGACCCAGTACTTC. Its translation is CASTKGPGEQETQYF.

This clonotype has a handful of counts. The chain recombines TRBV10-3 with TRBJ2-2; D unresolved. Trimming pared 3 bases from V and 5 bases from J, leaving 10 bases between. Germline V CDR1 and CDR2: ENHRY, SYGVKD. This CDR3 contains 14 residues. The CDR3 loop is CAISDPHDTGELFF. DNA for the CDR3: TGTGCCATCAGTGACCCCCACGATACCGGGGAGCTGTTTTTT.

There are a few counts of this clonotype. This chain connects TRBV29-1 to TRBJ2-5; 8 bases are shared with TRBD2. V lost 1 base, J lost 0 bases, and 13 bases stayed unmatched. Germline V gene data show CDR1 as SQVTM and CDR2 as ANQGSEA. The CDR3 spans 18 residues. The CDR3 protein is CSVEGLFGAGAHQETQYF. The CDR3 DNA sequence: TGCAGCGTTGAAGGGCTTTTTGGAGCGGGGGCCCACCAAGAGACCCAGTACTTC. The whole variable domain, remainder taken from reference TRBV29-1 and TRBJ2-5, is SAVISQKPSRDICQRGTSLTIQCQVDSQVTMMFWYRQQPGQSLTLIATANQGSEATYESGFVIDKFPISRPNLTFSTLTVSNMSPEDSSIYLCSVEGLFGAGAHQETQYFGPGTRLLVL.

Here the CDR3 reads CASSQETANYGYTF. The CDR3 DNA reads as TGCGCCAGCAGCCAAGAGACAGCTAACTATGGCTACACCTTC. The V gene is TRBV4-1, the J gene TRBJ1-2; weak D call: TRBD1 (5 bases). V shed 0 bases and J shed 0 bases, with 5 bases lying between them. Per the germline V gene, CDR1 is MGHRA and CDR2 is YSYEKL. The CDR3 sequence is 14 residues long.

There are a few counts of this clonotype. The chain is built from TRBV28 and TRBJ1-2; D remains ambiguous. The CDR3 consists of 14 residues. Trimming took off 3 bases at V and 5 bases at J, with 13 bases between the two ends. Germline V gives CDR1 MDHEN, CDR2 SYDVKM. For the CDR3, the DNA is TGTGCCAGCAGTTTGGTGAAGACTGCTTATGGCTACACCTTC. This translates into CASSLVKTAYGYTF.

This clonotype was picked up a small number of times. V and J are TRBV2 and TRBJ2-4, with D perhaps matching TRBD2 (5 bases). This CDR3 spans 12 amino acids. The germline V and J ends were trimmed by 4 bases and 6 bases, with 7 bases remaining between them. Germline loops: CDR1 SNHLY, CDR2 FYNNEI. CDR3 sequence (DNA): TGTGCCAGCAGTGTCGGGGTAAACATTCAGTACTTC. Amino acids: CASSVGVNIQYF.

This clonotype showed up just a few times. This chain joins TRBV5-4 and TRBJ1-3, with D possibly being TRBD1 (6 bases). The germline V gene encodes CDR1 SGHNT and CDR2 YYREEE (reference sequence). Trimming took 4 bases from V and 2 from J, leaving 10 bases between them. There are 14 residues in the CDR3. CDR3 amino acids: CASSARDTGNTIYF. CDR3 bases: TGTGCCAGCAGCGCAAGGGACACTGGAAACACCATATATTTT.

This sequence joins TRBV28 and TRBJ1-2; TRBD1 matches at 7 bases. Germline trimming cut 6 bases from V and 8 bases from J; bases unmatched to any gene: 9. Germline V CDR1 and CDR2: MDHEN, SYDVKM. The CDR3 has 13 amino acids. CDR3 sequence reads: CASSIDRVGGYTF. Written as DNA, the CDR3 is TGTGCCAGCAGCATCGACAGGGTCGGAGGCTACACCTTC.